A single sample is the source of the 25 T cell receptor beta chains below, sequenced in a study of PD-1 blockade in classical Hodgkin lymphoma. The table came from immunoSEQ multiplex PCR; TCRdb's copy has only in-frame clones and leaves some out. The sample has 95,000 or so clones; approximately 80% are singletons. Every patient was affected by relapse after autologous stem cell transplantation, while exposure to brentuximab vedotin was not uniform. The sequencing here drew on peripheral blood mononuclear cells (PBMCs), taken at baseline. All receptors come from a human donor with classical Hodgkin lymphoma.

In DNA form, the CDR3 reads TGTGCCAGCAGCTCTGGCGAGGGGGGACAGCCCCAGCATTTT. It codes for CASSSGEGGQPQHF. The chain couples TRBV5-6 to TRBJ1-5; D perhaps matches TRBD1 (6 bases). In germline, CDR1 is SGHDT, CDR2 YYEEEE. The CDR3 totals 14 residues. The V and J ends lost 3 bases and 7 bases respectively, with 14 bases between them.

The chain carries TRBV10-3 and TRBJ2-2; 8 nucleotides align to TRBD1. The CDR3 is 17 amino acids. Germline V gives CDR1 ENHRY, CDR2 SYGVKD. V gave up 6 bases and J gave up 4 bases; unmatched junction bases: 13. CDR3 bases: TGTGCCATCAGGGACAGGGCGGCGGGGACAGCCACCGGGGAGCTGTTTTTT. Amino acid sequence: CAIRDRAAGTATGELFF.

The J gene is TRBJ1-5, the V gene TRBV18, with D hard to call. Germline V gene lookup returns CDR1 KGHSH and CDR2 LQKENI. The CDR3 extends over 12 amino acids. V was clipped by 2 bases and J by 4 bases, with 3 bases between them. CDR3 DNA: TGTGCCAGCTCACCAGGAAATCAGCCCCAGCATTTT. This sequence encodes CASSPGNQPQHF.

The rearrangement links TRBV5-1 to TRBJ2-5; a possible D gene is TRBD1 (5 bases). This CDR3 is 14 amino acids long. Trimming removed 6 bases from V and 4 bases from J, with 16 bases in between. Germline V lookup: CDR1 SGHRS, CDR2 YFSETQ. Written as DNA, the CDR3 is TGCGCCAGCAACTCCCAGGGTTTAGGAGAGACCCAGTACTTC. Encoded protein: CASNSQGLGETQYF. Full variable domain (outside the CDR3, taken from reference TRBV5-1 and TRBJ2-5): KAGVTQTPRYLIKTRGQQVTLSCSPISGHRSVSWYQQTPGQGLQFLFEYFSETQRNKGNFPGRFSGRQFSNSRSEMNVSTLELGDSALYLCASNSQGLGETQYFGPGTRLLVL.

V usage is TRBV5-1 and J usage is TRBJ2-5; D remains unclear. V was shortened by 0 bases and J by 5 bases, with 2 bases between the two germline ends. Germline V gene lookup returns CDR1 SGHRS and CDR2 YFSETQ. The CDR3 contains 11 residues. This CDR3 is CASSLVETQYF. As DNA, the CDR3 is TGCGCCAGCAGCTTGGTCGAGACCCAGTACTTC.

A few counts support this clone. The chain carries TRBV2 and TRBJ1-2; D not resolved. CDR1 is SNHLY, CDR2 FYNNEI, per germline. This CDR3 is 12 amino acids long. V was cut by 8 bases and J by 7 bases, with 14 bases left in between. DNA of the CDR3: TGTGCCAGCGGAGAAAGGGTTGGTGGCTACACCTTC. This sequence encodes CASGERVGGYTF.

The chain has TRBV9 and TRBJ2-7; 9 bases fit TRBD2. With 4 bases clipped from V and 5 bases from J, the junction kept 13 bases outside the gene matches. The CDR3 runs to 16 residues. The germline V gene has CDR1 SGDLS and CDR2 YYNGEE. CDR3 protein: CASSPQWRTSANEQYF. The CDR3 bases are TGTGCCAGCAGCCCCCAATGGAGGACTAGCGCTAACGAGCAGTACTTC. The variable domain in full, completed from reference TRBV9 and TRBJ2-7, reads DSGVTQTPKHLITATGQRVTLRCSPRSGDLSVYWYQQSLDQGLQFLIQYYNGEERAKGNILERFSAQQFPDLHSELNLSSLELGDSALYFCASSPQWRTSANEQYFGPGTRLTVT.

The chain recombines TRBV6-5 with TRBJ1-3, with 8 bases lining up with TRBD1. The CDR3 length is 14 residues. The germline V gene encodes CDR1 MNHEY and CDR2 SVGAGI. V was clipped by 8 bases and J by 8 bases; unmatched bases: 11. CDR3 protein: CASSIGQGADTIYF. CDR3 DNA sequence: TGTGCCAGCTCCATTGGACAGGGTGCGGACACCATATATTTT.

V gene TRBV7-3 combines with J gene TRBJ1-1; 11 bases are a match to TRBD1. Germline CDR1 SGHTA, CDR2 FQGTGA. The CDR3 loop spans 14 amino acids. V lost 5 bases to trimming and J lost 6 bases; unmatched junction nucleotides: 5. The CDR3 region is CASSADRGRSEAFF. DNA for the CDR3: TGTGCCAGCAGCGCGGACAGGGGGCGATCTGAAGCTTTCTTT.

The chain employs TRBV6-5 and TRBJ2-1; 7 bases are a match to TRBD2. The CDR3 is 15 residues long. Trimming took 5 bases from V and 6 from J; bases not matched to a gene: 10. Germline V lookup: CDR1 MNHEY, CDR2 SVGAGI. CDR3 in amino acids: CASSRLALGSNEQFF. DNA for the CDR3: TGTGCCAGCAGTAGACTAGCATTGGGGTCCAATGAGCAGTTCTTC.

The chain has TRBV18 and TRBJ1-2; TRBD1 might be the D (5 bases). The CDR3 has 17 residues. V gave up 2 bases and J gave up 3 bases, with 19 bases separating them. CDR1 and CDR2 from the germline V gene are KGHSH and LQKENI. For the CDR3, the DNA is TGTGCCAGCTCACCAGGGGATGTCACAGGTGACTACTATGGCTACACCTTC. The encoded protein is CASSPGDVTGDYYGYTF.

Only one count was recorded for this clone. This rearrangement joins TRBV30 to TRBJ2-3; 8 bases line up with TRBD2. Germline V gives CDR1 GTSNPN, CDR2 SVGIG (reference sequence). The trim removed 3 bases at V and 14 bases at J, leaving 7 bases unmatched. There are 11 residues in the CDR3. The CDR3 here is CAWSPGGPPYF. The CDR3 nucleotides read TGTGCCTGGAGCCCGGGAGGGCCGCCGTATTTT. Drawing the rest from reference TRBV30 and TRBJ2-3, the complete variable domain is SQTIHQWPATLVQPVGSPLSLECTVEGTSNPNLYWYRQAAGRGLQLLFYSVGIGQISSEVPQNLSASRPQDRQFILSSKKLLLSDSGFYLCAWSPGGPPYFGPGTRLTVL.

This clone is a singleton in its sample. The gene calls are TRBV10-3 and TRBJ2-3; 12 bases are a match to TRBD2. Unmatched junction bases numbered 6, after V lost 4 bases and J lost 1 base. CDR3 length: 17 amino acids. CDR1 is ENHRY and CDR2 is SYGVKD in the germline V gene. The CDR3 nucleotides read TGTGCCATCAGTGGCCAGACTAGCGGGAGTGGCACAGATACGCAGTATTTT. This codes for CAISGQTSGSGTDTQYF.

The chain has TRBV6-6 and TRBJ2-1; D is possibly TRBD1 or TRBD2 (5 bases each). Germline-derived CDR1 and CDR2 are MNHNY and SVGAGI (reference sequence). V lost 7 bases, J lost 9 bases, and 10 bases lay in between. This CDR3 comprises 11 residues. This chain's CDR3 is CASTWGSEQFF. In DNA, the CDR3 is TGTGCCAGCACCTGGGGGAGTGAGCAGTTCTTC.

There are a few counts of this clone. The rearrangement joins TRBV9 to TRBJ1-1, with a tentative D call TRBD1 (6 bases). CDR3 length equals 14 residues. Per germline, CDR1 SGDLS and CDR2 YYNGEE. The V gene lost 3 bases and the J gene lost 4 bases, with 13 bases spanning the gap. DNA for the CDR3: TGTGCCAGCAGCGAGACAGGAATAACCACTGAAGCTTTCTTT. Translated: CASSETGITTEAFF. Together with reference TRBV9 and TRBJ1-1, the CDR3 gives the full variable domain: DSGVTQTPKHLITATGQRVTLRCSPRSGDLSVYWYQQSLDQGLQFLIQYYNGEERAKGNILERFSAQQFPDLHSELNLSSLELGDSALYFCASSETGITTEAFFGQGTRLTVV.

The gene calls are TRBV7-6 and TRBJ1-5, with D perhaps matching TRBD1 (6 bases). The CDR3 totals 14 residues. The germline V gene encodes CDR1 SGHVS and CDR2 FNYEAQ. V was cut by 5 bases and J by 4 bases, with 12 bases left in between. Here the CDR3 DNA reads TGTGCCAGCAGCCCTAGCAGGGGTAATCAGCCCCAGCATTTT. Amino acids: CASSPSRGNQPQHF.

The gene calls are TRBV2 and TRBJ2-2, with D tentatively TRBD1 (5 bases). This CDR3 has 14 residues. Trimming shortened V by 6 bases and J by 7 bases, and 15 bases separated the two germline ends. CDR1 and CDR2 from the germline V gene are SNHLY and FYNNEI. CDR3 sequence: CASRGQRGVGELFF. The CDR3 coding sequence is TGTGCCAGCAGGGGGCAGCGAGGTGTCGGGGAGCTGTTTTTT.

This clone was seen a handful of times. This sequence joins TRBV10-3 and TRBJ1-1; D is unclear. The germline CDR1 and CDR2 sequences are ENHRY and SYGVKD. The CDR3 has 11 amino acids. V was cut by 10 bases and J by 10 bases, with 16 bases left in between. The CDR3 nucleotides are TGTGCCACCGTTGGGCCCTGGGGAGCTTTCTTT. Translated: CATVGPWGAFF.

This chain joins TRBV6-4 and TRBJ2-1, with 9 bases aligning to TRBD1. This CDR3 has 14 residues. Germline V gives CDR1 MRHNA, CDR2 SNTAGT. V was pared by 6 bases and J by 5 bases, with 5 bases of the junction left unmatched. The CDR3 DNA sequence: TGTGCCAGCAGCCGGGACAGGGAGAACAATGAGCAGTTCTTC. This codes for CASSRDRENNEQFF.

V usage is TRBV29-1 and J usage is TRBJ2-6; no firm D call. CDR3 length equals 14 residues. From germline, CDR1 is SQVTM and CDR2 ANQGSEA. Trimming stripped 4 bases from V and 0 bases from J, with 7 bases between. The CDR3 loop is CSVVPYSGANVLTF. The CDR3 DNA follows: TGCAGCGTTGTCCCATACTCTGGGGCCAACGTCCTGACTTTC.

CDR3 sequence (DNA): TGTGCCAGCAGCTTAGCGCCAGGGATCTCCTACGAGCAGTACTTC. Amino acid sequence: CASSLAPGISYEQYF. V is TRBV7-6 and J is TRBJ2-7; maybe TRBD1 (5 bases). The V end was cut by 0 bases, the J end by 0 bases, with 9 bases between. The CDR3 runs 15 residues. CDR1 is SGHVS and CDR2 is FNYEAQ in the germline V gene.

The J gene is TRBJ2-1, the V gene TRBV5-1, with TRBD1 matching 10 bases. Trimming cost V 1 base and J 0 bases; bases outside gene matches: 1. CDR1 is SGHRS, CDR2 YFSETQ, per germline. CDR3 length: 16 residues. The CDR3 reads CASSLRTGGSYNEQFF. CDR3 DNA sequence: TGCGCCAGCAGCTTGCGGACAGGGGGCTCCTACAATGAGCAGTTCTTC.

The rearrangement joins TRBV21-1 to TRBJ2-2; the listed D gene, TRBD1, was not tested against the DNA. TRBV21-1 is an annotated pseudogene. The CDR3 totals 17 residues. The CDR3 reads CASSKEGAGLNTGELFF. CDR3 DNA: TGTGCCAGCAGCAAAGAAGGGGCAGGCCTGAACACCGGGGAGCTGTTTTTT.

The CDR3: CAWSVRSQGKGNYGYTF. Written as DNA, the CDR3 is TGTGCCTGGAGTGTAAGGAGTCAGGGGAAGGGTAACTATGGCTACACCTTC. The chain employs TRBV30 and TRBJ1-2, with D possibly TRBD1 on 6 matching bases. The CDR3 consists of 17 residues. Germline V gene sequence: CDR1 GTSNPN, CDR2 SVGIG (reference sequence). V lost 0 bases and J lost 1, with 18 bases in between.

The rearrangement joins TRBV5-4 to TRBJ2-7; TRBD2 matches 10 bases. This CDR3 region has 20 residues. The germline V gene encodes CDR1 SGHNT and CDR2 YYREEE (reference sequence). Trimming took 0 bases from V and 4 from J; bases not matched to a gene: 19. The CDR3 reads CASSLAPGTVPGLANYEQYF. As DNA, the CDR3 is TGTGCCAGCAGCTTGGCGCCGGGGACAGTACCGGGACTAGCGAATTACGAGCAGTACTTC.